This T cell receptor beta chain was recovered during a study of T cells after yellow fever vaccination. The germline V gene encodes CDR1 WNHNN and CDR2 SYGVQD (reference sequence). This CDR3 comprises 13 residues. V gave up 2 bases and J gave up 10 bases; unmatched junction bases: 7. TCRdb itself ran the 5' RACE reads through MiXCR, one entry per CDR3 protein. This table holds some 320,000 distinct CDR3 sequences, over 4% found once. Ten or more counts support this clonotype. The clonotype was recovered from a man between 18 and 29 years old who received the YFV17D yellow fever vaccine. The source was PBMCs, collected 5 days after the yellow fever booster vaccination. The chain joins TRBV10-1 to TRBJ2-7, with TRBD1 matching 8 bases. CDR3 sequence: CASSEGQGSHQYF. CDR3 DNA sequence: TGCGCCAGCAGTGAGGGACAGGGCTCCCATCAGTACTTC.